These T cell receptor beta chains were read from a single sample in a study of neoadjuvant nivolumab and ipilimumab in lung cancer. Repertoires were generated with immunoSEQ multiplex PCR, while TCRdb's copy carries only in-frame clones and drops some. The repertoire has several thousand clones, around nine tenths of them found once; the top ten carry more than 3.5%. This material consisted of adjacent normal lung tissue, taken after neoadjuvant nivolumab, alone or with ipilimumab, at or shortly before surgery. The receptors were sampled from an adult with non-small cell lung cancer. CDR3s include the opening cysteine and the closing phenylalanine or tryptophan. The order of the fields is clone size, V gene, J gene, D gene, CDR3 protein, CDR3 DNA. A D gene is named only where the DNA matches it firmly. Where a row states a size, it is once, few, many or the class of an expanded clone; other rows omit it.

.	TRBV9	TRBJ2-4	.	CASSKGTLGENIQYF	TGTGCCAGCAGCAAGGGGACCCTAGGGGAGAACATTCAGTACTTC
.	TRBV9	TRBJ1-2	TRBD1	CASSAGTGSGYGYTF	TGTGCCAGCAGCGCCGGGACAGGGTCTGGATATGGCTACACCTTC
.	TRBV29-1	TRBJ2-2	.	CSVGGTHGELFF	TGCAGCGTTGGAGGGACTCACGGGGAGCTGTTTTTT
.	TRBV5-5	TRBJ2-7	.	CASSLTSSYEQYF	TGTGCCAGCAGCTTGACGAGCTCCTACGAGCAGTACTTC
.	TRBV15	TRBJ2-7	.	CATSREISGGLYEQYF	TGTGCCACCAGCAGAGAAATATCCGGGGGGCTTTACGAGCAGTACTTC
once	TRBV2	TRBJ2-1	.	CASSLQWGELEFF	TGTGCCAGCAGTCTCCAATGGGGGGAACTTGAGTTCTTC
.	TRBV19	TRBJ1-1	.	CASSSTGTGTEAFF	TGTGCCAGTAGTTCGACAGGTACGGGCACTGAAGCTTTCTTT
.	TRBV6-4	TRBJ2-2	.	CASASGSSPGELFF	TGTGCCAGCGCCTCCGGGTCTAGTCCCGGGGAGCTGTTTTTT
few	TRBV5-4	TRBJ2-3	.	CASSITPGWDTDTQYF	TGTGCCAGCAGCATAACACCGGGCTGGGACACAGATACGCAGTATTTT
.	TRBV6-6	TRBJ2-7	.	CASSYRVSYEQYF	TGTGCCAGCAGTTACAGGGTGTCCTACGAGCAGTACTTC
.	TRBV27	TRBJ2-7	TRBD2	CASSLSPGLALEQYF	TGTGCCAGCAGTTTATCGCCGGGACTAGCCCTCGAGCAGTACTTC
.	TRBV4-1	TRBJ2-3	TRBD1	CASVGGRGQGSDTQYF	TGCGCCAGCGTGGGGGGGCGGGGACAGGGCTCAGATACGCAGTATTTT
.	TRBV28	TRBJ1-2	.	CASSLGGDYTF	TGTGCCAGCAGTTTAGGCGGGGACTACACCTTC
.	TRBV29-1	TRBJ1-2	.	CSVEELIGYTF	TGCAGCGTTGAAGAGTTAATCGGGTACACCTTC
.	TRBV6-5	TRBJ1-5	.	CASSDGKNQPQHF	TGTGCCAGCAGTGACGGAAAGAACCAGCCCCAGCATTTT
.	TRBV5-1	TRBJ2-1	TRBD2	CASSVGLAGWGINNEQFF	TGCGCCAGCAGCGTGGGACTAGCGGGGTGGGGGATTAACAATGAGCAGTTCTTC
.	TRBV19	TRBJ2-1	TRBD2	CASSTTSGQSNEQFF	TGTGCCAGTAGTACCACTAGCGGCCAATCCAATGAGCAGTTCTTC
.	TRBV10-3	TRBJ1-5	.	CAISAARGDSNQPQHF	TGTGCCATCAGTGCTGCTCGGGGGGATAGCAATCAGCCCCAGCATTTT
.	TRBV7-2	TRBJ1-5	.	CASSPRAAQPQHF	TGTGCCAGCAGCCCACGGGCGGCACAGCCCCAGCATTTT
.	TRBV5-4	TRBJ1-6	TRBD1	CASRRDSSYNSPLHF	TGTGCCAGCAGAAGGGACAGCTCCTATAATTCACCCCTCCACTTT
.	TRBV5-5	TRBJ1-2	.	CASSEDTANYGYTF	TGTGCCAGCAGTGAGGACACCGCTAACTATGGCTACACCTTC
.	TRBV19	TRBJ1-2	TRBD1	CASSRTGPPYGYTF	TGTGCCAGTAGTAGGACAGGCCCACCCTATGGCTACACCTTC
.	TRBV5-6	TRBJ2-5	TRBD2	CASSRGLDLETQYF	TGTGCCAGCAGTCGAGGACTAGATTTGGAGACCCAGTACTTC
.	TRBV10-2	TRBJ2-1	TRBD2	CASSEGVGLAGGEQFF	TGCGCCAGCAGTGAGGGGGTGGGACTAGCGGGAGGCGAGCAGTTCTTC
.	TRBV7-9	TRBJ1-1	TRBD1	CASSSGEGQRKFAEAFF	TGTGCCAGCAGCTCTGGCGAGGGACAGCGGAAATTTGCTGAAGCTTTCTTT
few	TRBV7-2	TRBJ1-5	TRBD1	CASSLRQGGNQPQHF	TGTGCCAGCAGCCTAAGACAGGGAGGTAATCAGCCCCAGCATTTT
.	TRBV5-1	TRBJ2-1	TRBD2	CASSLGGRAPNEQFF	TGCGCCAGCAGCTTGGGGGGGAGGGCCCCCAATGAGCAGTTCTTC
.	TRBV5-1	TRBJ2-7	TRBD2	CASSWRLAESSYEQYF	TGCGCCAGCAGCTGGCGACTAGCGGAAAGCTCCTACGAGCAGTACTTC
.	TRBV29-1	TRBJ2-5	.	CSVEFRAQETQYF	TGCAGCGTTGAATTCAGGGCGCAAGAGACCCAGTACTTC
.	TRBV25-1	TRBJ1-2	TRBD1	CASSEPGDRGDYGYTF	TGTGCCAGCAGTGAACCCGGGGACAGGGGGGACTATGGCTACACCTTC
.	TRBV19	TRBJ1-2	.	CASSIIKGYGYTF	TGTGCCAGTAGTATAATCAAGGGATATGGCTACACCTTC
.	TRBV5-1	TRBJ2-7	.	CASSLEGDLYEQYF	TGCGCCAGCAGCTTGGAGGGAGACCTCTACGAGCAGTACTTC
large	TRBV7-2	TRBJ2-1	.	CASSLDGTSNNEQFF	TGTGCCAGCAGCTTAGATGGGACTTCTAACAATGAGCAGTTCTTC
.	TRBV4-1	TRBJ1-2	TRBD1	CASSPPGQVNYGYTF	TGCGCCAGCAGCCCGCCGGGACAGGTTAACTATGGCTACACCTTC
.	TRBV9	TRBJ1-3	.	CASSVNRPPVYF	TGTGCCAGCAGCGTTAATCGCCCGCCCGTATATTTT
.	TRBV5-6	TRBJ1-1	TRBD1	CASSFGTGGTEAFF	TGTGCCAGCAGCTTCGGTACAGGGGGCACTGAAGCTTTCTTT
.	TRBV9	TRBJ1-3	TRBD1	CASSVSAGGLSGNTIYF	TGTGCCAGCAGCGTTTCCGCAGGGGGATTGTCTGGAAACACCATATATTTT
.	TRBV9	TRBJ2-3	TRBD2	CASSAGGLAGQLTDTQYF	TGTGCCAGCAGCGCCGGGGGACTAGCGGGGCAGCTCACAGATACGCAGTATTTT
.	TRBV2	TRBJ2-2	.	CASSITTGELFF	TGTGCCAGCAGTATCACCACCGGGGAGCTGTTTTTT
.	TRBV5-5	TRBJ2-1	.	CASSPIGAGEQFF	TGTGCCAGCAGCCCGATTGGGGCGGGTGAGCAGTTCTTC
.	TRBV7-9	TRBJ1-1	.	CASSSSTTTMNTEAFF	TGTGCCAGCAGCTCCTCGACGACAACCATGAACACTGAAGCTTTCTTT
.	TRBV9	TRBJ1-2	.	CASSVKEGIYGYTF	TGTGCCAGCAGCGTAAAAGAGGGAATCTATGGCTACACCTTC
.	TRBV5-6	TRBJ2-3	TRBD2	CASSLPGGLAGGDTQYF	TGTGCCAGCAGCTTACCAGGGGGACTAGCGGGAGGAGATACGCAGTATTTT